This T cell receptor beta chain was sequenced in a study of blood T cell repertoires in COVID-19. Symptom resolution, clearance, or two negative PCRs marked donors in Cohort 3 as recovered. TCRdb's table, derived via immunoSEQ multiplex PCR, lists solely in-frame clones and lacks some. The repertoire consists of about 160,000 clones, with roughly 80% occurring once and the leading ten covering more than 3%. Germline loops: CDR1 WNHNN, CDR2 SYGVQD (reference sequence). V was shortened by 8 bases and J by 1 base, with 12 bases between the two germline ends. The CDR3 contains 14 residues. Sequenced material: PBMCs or T cells enriched from blood (not recorded which). The V gene is TRBV10-1, the J gene TRBJ1-5, with D possibly being TRBD1 (5 bases). This clonotype was sampled from a woman aged 55-70 years who had recovered from COVID-19. Here the CDR3 reads CASVREWSNQPQHF. The CDR3, as DNA: TGCGCCAGCGTCAGGGAATGGAGCAATCAGCCCCAGCATTTT.